A selection of T cell receptor beta chains follows, all from one sample in a study of cytomegalovirus exposure and HLA in healthy donors. Here immunoSEQ multiplex PCR was the method, and the copy in TCRdb shows in-frame clones only, minus some. Of around 150,000 clones listed, about 85% are singletons. The sample was PBMCs. These receptors were taken from a human donor in good health. The CDR3 runs from the conserved cysteine through the conserved F or W. Expanded clones get a size class; other rows say once, few or many, or leave the size out.

v_gene	abundance	j_gene	CDR3aa
TRBV5-1	-	TRBJ2-7	CASSFSPPTSGRGGEQYF
TRBV27	-	TRBJ2-7	CASSLAGVREQYF
TRBV27	-	TRBJ2-5	CASSLVLAGGFGTQYF
TRBV10-2	-	TRBJ2-3	CATWAGGTDTQYF
TRBV12-5	once	TRBJ2-5	CASGFLREGRETQYF
TRBV6-1	-	TRBJ1-2	CASSEPGLYGYTF
TRBV5-1	-	TRBJ2-5	CASSLESLVGEEQYF
TRBV4-2	-	TRBJ2-3	CASSSPSGSGISTDTQYF
TRBV4-2	-	TRBJ2-7	CASSQGVQRGSRQYF
TRBV11-2	-	TRBJ2-6	CASSLAVPAGANVLTF
TRBV14	few	TRBJ1-6	CASSQGLGFGSPLHF
TRBV7-2	-	TRBJ1-2	CASSLEGAMYHGYTF
TRBV28	-	TRBJ1-3	CASSSDRTGNTIYF
TRBV5-1	-	TRBJ2-7	CASSLGGSGYEQYF
TRBV27	-	TRBJ2-3	CASSSPMRGYTDTQYF
TRBV9	-	TRBJ2-7	CASSVETGSPYEQYF
TRBV28	once	TRBJ1-2	CASSLGQGKNYGYTF
TRBV29-1	-	TRBJ2-4	CSVEFGSGDLKNIQYF
TRBV7-3	-	TRBJ2-5	CASRPTGSETQYF
TRBV6-5	-	TRBJ2-5	CASSSHRVPETQYF
TRBV30	once	TRBJ1-1	CAWSAPDRGNTEAFF
TRBV30	-	TRBJ2-7	CAWSRLYEQYF
TRBV21-1	-	TRBJ2-6	CASITGGGDSGANVLTF
TRBV13	-	TRBJ2-2	CASSHQGGELFF
TRBV4-3	once	TRBJ2-6	CASSPQGAGANVLTF
TRBV7-6	-	TRBJ1-5	CASSTGTGGWGQPQHF
TRBV6-5	-	TRBJ1-2	CASSYLPRQINYGYTF
TRBV5-6	-	TRBJ1-4	CASSLVSGEREKLFF
TRBV11-1	-	TRBJ2-1	CASSLAPGVGNEQFF
TRBV29-1	-	TRBJ1-2	CSVERTERGYTF
TRBV5-8	-	TRBJ1-1	CASSQAVGQGAAFF
TRBV6-1	-	TRBJ2-7	CASSERDPRDSGTYEQYF
TRBV18	-	TRBJ1-5	CASSPDRGQPQHF
TRBV7-9	-	TRBJ2-5	CASSLGVAGAESETQYF
TRBV7-2	-	TRBJ1-5	CASSLRQGGDQPQHF
TRBV6-5	-	TRBJ1-2	CASVARTGGDGYTF
TRBV6-5	-	TRBJ1-5	CASSYFQNQPQHF
TRBV19	-	TRBJ1-1	CASSMGTGNTEAFF
TRBV20-1	-	TRBJ1-2	CSATGDYGYTF
TRBV28	-	TRBJ2-1	CASSLFGSREGNEQFF
TRBV19	-	TRBJ2-7	CASSPSGGSYEQYF
TRBV2	-	TRBJ2-7	CASRHRGGTGIYEQYF
TRBV5-1	few	TRBJ2-6	CASSLSQYAGSGANVLTF
TRBV27	-	TRBJ1-2	CASSLTWGGFNYGYTF